The 5 T cell receptor beta chains below come from one sample, sequenced in a study of blood T cell repertoires in COVID-19. This table comes from immunoSEQ multiplex PCR, and its TCRdb copy is limited to in-frame clones, with some not included. The sample lists about 260,000 clones, 87% occurring once. Specimen: peripheral blood. The receptors were sampled from a woman in her forties or fifties who had recovered from COVID-19.

The sample holds a few counts of this clone. The chain's CDR3 is CASSLRASGGINEQYF. CDR3 nucleotide sequence: TGCGCCAGCAGCTTGCGGGCTAGCGGGGGAATCAACGAGCAGTACTTC. The genes are TRBV5-1 and TRBJ2-7; TRBD2 matches 10 bases. This CDR3 is 16 amino acids long. The trim removed 1 base at V and 5 bases at J, leaving 9 bases unmatched. Germline values: CDR1 SGHRS, CDR2 YFSETQ.

This rearrangement joins TRBV10-3 to TRBJ1-1, with D unresolved. V lost 9 bases and J lost 6, with 20 bases in between. In germline, CDR1 is ENHRY, CDR2 SYGVKD. This CDR3 has 14 residues. Here the CDR3 reads CAIELRVMHSEAFF. The CDR3 DNA reads as TGTGCCATAGAACTGAGGGTTATGCATTCTGAAGCTTTCTTT.

The gene calls are TRBV6-6 and TRBJ2-1; no firm D call. Trimming cost V 5 bases and J 8 bases, with 7 bases left between them. This CDR3 has 11 amino acids. CDR1 MNHNY and CDR2 SVGAGI come from the germline V gene (reference sequence). CDR3 sequence: CASSGLDEQFF. DNA for the CDR3: TGTGCCAGCAGTGGGCTTGATGAGCAGTTCTTC.

This clone was observed many times. V usage is TRBV5-1 and J usage is TRBJ2-1; 7 nucleotides line up with TRBD2. J lost 5 bases, V lost 4 bases, and 9 bases had no gene match. Looked up from germline, CDR1 is SGHRS and CDR2 is YFSETQ. The CDR3 runs to 15 residues. DNA for the CDR3: TGCGCCAGCAGCCCCGTGGGACTAAGAGACAATGAGCAGTTCTTC. Translated, it gives CASSPVGLRDNEQFF.

This clone was recorded a few times. As DNA, the CDR3 is TGTGCCAGCAGCTCACAGACAGGGGGCACGGTGAACACTGAAGCTTTCTTT. Amino acids: CASSSQTGGTVNTEAFF. V is TRBV5-4 and J is TRBJ1-1, with 10 bases fitting TRBD1. Trimming took 3 bases from V and 0 from J; bases not matched to a gene: 8. Germline V lookup: CDR1 SGHNT, CDR2 YYREEE (reference sequence). CDR3 length: 17 amino acids.